Listed here are 4 T cell receptor beta chains from one sample, sequenced in a study of OX40 agonist ivuxolimab in advanced cancers. Sequencing was performed with immunoSEQ multiplex PCR; in TCRdb, only in-frame clones are kept and a portion is missing. This table has fewer than 45,000 clones, roughly 85% appearing once. The material was CD4+ or CD8+ T cells sorted from blood, obtained in a trial of the OX40 agonist ivuxolimab. These receptor sequences come from an adult with an advanced solid tumor such as melanoma, head and neck, liver or kidney cancer.

The rearrangement uses TRBV28 and TRBJ1-2, with 8 bases matching TRBD1. Germline V gene data show CDR1 as MDHEN and CDR2 as SYDVKM. Trimming at V came to 6 bases and at J to 6 bases, leaving 9 bases not matched to a gene. CDR3 length: 14 amino acids. Here the CDR3 reads CASRSQGASNGYTF. CDR3 DNA: TGTGCCAGCAGGTCCCAGGGGGCGTCCAATGGCTACACCTTC.

This clone is a singleton in its sample. The sample has other DNA sequences that encode this CDR3 too. This chain joins TRBV4-3 and TRBJ1-4; tentatively, D is TRBD1 (5 bases). CDR3 length equals 16 residues. V lost 2 bases to trimming and J lost 7 bases, with 17 bases between them. The germline V gene encodes CDR1 LGHNA and CDR2 YSLEER. The CDR3 DNA reads TGCGCCAGCAGCCAACAAGGGACTAACAAGCGTGAAAAACTGTTTTTT. It is translated as CASSQQGTNKREKLFF.

This chain uses TRBV7-6 with TRBJ1-2; D gene ambiguous. The ends were cut back, 3 bases at V and 4 bases at J, with 21 bases in the middle. Germline CDR1 is SGHVS and CDR2 is FNYEAQ. The CDR3 sequence is 17 residues long. The CDR3 here is CASSLVAIRTLPYGYTF. The CDR3 region has the DNA TGTGCCAGCAGCTTGGTAGCTATAAGAACCCTCCCCTATGGCTACACCTTC.

The chain joins TRBV28 to TRBJ2-2; D may be TRBD2 (5 bases). Deletions cut 3 bases from V and 0 bases from J, with 11 bases between. Germline loops: CDR1 MDHEN, CDR2 SYDVKM. The CDR3 has 16 residues. The CDR3 sequence: CASSLWTLPNTGELFF. The DNA for the CDR3 is TGTGCCAGCAGTTTGTGGACTCTCCCGAACACCGGGGAGCTGTTTTTT.